Described below is a single T cell receptor (beta chain) sequence and its context. This entry belongs to a study of beta chain features in type 1 diabetes. On the study more broadly: Sorted cells from all samples, numbering 107,917,701, were examined.

All of the isolated RNA was reverse transcribed, so expressed TCRB transcripts were sequenced. Sequenced by immunoSEQ multiplex PCR; TCRdb stores in-frame clones only, minus some. The sample has under 450,000 clones; approximately 13% are singletons. By way of CD45RO/CCR7/CD25/CD127/CD95/CD27, the CD4+ regulatory, stem cell-like memory, central memory and naive cells were sorted. This sequence originates from a man in his thirties or forties in good health. Specimen: naive CD4+ T cells from blood.

The CDR3 DNA reads as TGTGCCAGCAGCACAACGGCAAACACTGAAGCTTTCTTT. This sequence encodes CASSTTANTEAFF. V gene TRBV6-1 combines with J gene TRBJ1-1; D ambiguous. The germline V and J ends were trimmed by 6 bases and 2 bases, with 10 bases remaining between them. CDR1 is MNHNS and CDR2 is SASEGT in the germline V gene. The CDR3 has 13 residues.